This T cell receptor beta chain originates from a study of T cell changes during pregnancy in multiple sclerosis. With 4 bases clipped from V and 2 bases from J, the junction kept 11 bases outside the gene matches. Germline V gene sequence: CDR1 LGHNA, CDR2 YNFKEQ. The CDR3 sequence is 17 residues long. Profiling relied on immunoSEQ multiplex PCR, and the TCRdb table lists in-frame clones only, not all of them. The sample has 60,000 or so clones, roughly 90% seen once; the top ten hold approximately 0.9%. Sequenced here: peripheral blood, sampled before pregnancy. V usage is TRBV4-2 and J usage is TRBJ2-3, with 8 bases aligning to TRBD1. The TCR sequence derives from a female donor with multiple sclerosis, enrolled in a pregnancy study. CDR3 sequence: CASSPWGRGQVTDTQYF. The CDR3 DNA is TGTGCCAGCAGCCCCTGGGGAAGGGGACAGGTCACAGATACGCAGTATTTT.